These 6 T cell receptor beta chains came from one sample sequenced in a study of blood T cell repertoires in COVID-19. TCRdb's table, derived via immunoSEQ multiplex PCR, lists solely in-frame clones and lacks some. The sample has over 200,000 clones; around 87% are singletons. The sequencing input was peripheral blood. The receptors shown here come from a woman aged 30 to 39 who had recovered from COVID-19.

CDR3 DNA: TGTGCCAGCAGCTCGGGACAGATTGGAGAGACCCAGTACTTC. Translated, it gives CASSSGQIGETQYF. The chain couples TRBV5-4 to TRBJ2-5; 7 bases line up with TRBD1. Germline V lookup: CDR1 SGHNT, CDR2 YYREEE (reference sequence). The CDR3 has 14 amino acids. The V and J ends lost 3 bases and 4 bases, in that order; junction bases with no gene match: 6.

The chain has TRBV27 and TRBJ2-5; 9 positions match TRBD2. J lost 4 bases, V lost 3 bases, and 6 bases had no gene match. CDR3 length: 15 residues. Germline assignment: CDR1 MNHEY and CDR2 SMNVEV (reference sequence). CDR3 amino acids: CASSFRGGASETQYF. In DNA, the CDR3 is TGTGCCAGCAGTTTTCGCGGGGGGGCATCAGAGACCCAGTACTTC.

This rearrangement joins TRBV6-5 to TRBJ2-7, with 12 bases matching TRBD1. Germline trimming cut 0 bases from V and 7 bases from J; bases unmatched to any gene: 7. Germline CDR1 reads MNHEY; CDR2 reads SVGAGI. The CDR3 is 16 amino acids. The CDR3 nucleotides read TGTGCCAGCAGTTACTCGAGCGGGACAGGGGGCAATGAGCAGTACTTC. This gives the protein CASSYSSGTGGNEQYF.

CDR3 in DNA: TGTGCCAGCAGTCATACCGGGACAGGGGGCGTAAATGAGCAGTTCTTC. Its protein is CASSHTGTGGVNEQFF. The J gene is TRBJ2-1, the V gene TRBV27, with 12 positions matching TRBD1. J lost 7 bases, V lost 5 bases, and 9 bases had no gene match. The germline V gene has CDR1 MNHEY and CDR2 SMNVEV (reference sequence). CDR3 length: 16 residues.

The gene calls are TRBV19 and TRBJ1-2; a weak D match, TRBD1 (5 bases). The V end was cut by 3 bases, the J end by 0 bases, with 11 bases between. The germline CDR1 and CDR2 sequences are LNHDA and SQIVND (reference sequence). The CDR3 runs to 15 residues. Here the CDR3 reads CASSILQASNYGYTF. The DNA of the CDR3 is TGTGCCAGTAGTATCTTACAGGCTTCTAACTATGGCTACACCTTC.

The chain couples TRBV25-1 to TRBJ2-3; TRBD2 matches 10 bases. With 4 bases clipped from V and 4 bases from J, the junction kept 11 bases outside the gene matches. Germline assignment: CDR1 MGHDK and CDR2 SYGVNS. The CDR3 extends over 17 amino acids. CDR3 amino acids: CASSGQVSGGASDTQYF. CDR3 sequence (DNA): TGTGCCAGCAGTGGGCAGGTCAGCGGGGGGGCCTCAGATACGCAGTATTTT.